This TCR beta chain stems from a study of T cells in Graves' hyperthyroidism and ophthalmopathy. Study details: Any treatment followed the collection of peripheral blood at initial diagnosis. Study-wide findings and caveats: The model foresaw ophthalmopathy a median around 6.8 months prior to onset.

Worth noting for this clonotype: Its antigen is currently unknown.

There were TCR beta CDR3 regions amplified from RNA transcripts. The TCR CDR3 first-round RT-PCR relied on the HTBI primer set. TCRdb passed the multiplex PCR reads through MiXCR, listing each CDR3 protein once. This sample carries a few hundred thousand distinct CDR3 sequences, 16% of them seen once, and the ten largest clones take around 3.5%. With 2 bases removed from V and 8 bases from J, the gap between germline ends came to 10 bases. The CDR3 is made up of 12 amino acids. Germline CDR1 is SQVTM and CDR2 is ANQGSEA. Uncontrolled infection, other autoimmune disease, pregnancy and lactation each barred patients from inclusion.

Sequencing input: blood. This sequence was found in a woman in her forties with Graves' ophthalmopathy. The V call is TRBV29-1, the J call TRBJ2-1, with D unresolved. In nucleotides, the CDR3 is TGCAGCGTTGAACACCCGGTCCATGAGCAGTTCTTC. Translation: CSVEHPVHEQFF.